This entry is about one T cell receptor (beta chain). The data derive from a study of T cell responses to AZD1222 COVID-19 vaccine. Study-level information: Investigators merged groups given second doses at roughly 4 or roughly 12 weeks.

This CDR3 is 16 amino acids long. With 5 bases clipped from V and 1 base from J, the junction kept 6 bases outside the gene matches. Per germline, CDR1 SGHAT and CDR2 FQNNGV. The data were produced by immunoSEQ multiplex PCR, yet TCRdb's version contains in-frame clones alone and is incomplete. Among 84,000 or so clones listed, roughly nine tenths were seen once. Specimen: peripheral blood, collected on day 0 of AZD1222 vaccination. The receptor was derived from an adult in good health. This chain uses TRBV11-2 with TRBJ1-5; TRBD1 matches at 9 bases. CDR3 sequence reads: CASSPQGAGSNQPQHF. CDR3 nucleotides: TGTGCCAGCAGCCCACAGGGGGCCGGGAGCAATCAGCCCCAGCATTTT.